Sequencing of this TCR beta chain was carried out in a study of long-term antiretroviral therapy in people with HIV (dated by TCRdb to 2021 to 2024). About the study as a whole: The earliest samples were collected approximately a decade before the 2015 WHO recommendation for immediate ART, a period when ART was typically delayed until CD4 counts fell. A retrospective serial study tested whether changes in peripheral blood TRB repertoire composition and diversity were associated with ART initiation and durable HIV suppression. A total of under 250 cryopreserved PBMC samples were contributed to the cohort by 30 adults with confirmed HIV infection, with samples collected serially over a mean of approximately six years (range 1-12). Among the 25 to 30 participants with HIV, ten to twelve were female. Test extractions of a monoclonal T-cell line alongside 30 to 35 polyclonal samples showed no cross-contamination during QIAcube processing.

A single count supports this clone. What this receptor recognizes is not known. Base qualities are not provided; no much larger clone lies one nucleotide away. Study-wide conclusions, independent of this receptor: No data were available on ART adherence, viral resistance or therapy changes, limiting inferences about post-ART repertoire changes. A significant increase in TRB diversity was found to be associated with ART initiation, although TRB diversity was observed to remain significantly below that of transplant donor controls even after long-term ART. Narrower CDR3 length ranges were observed in HIV repertoires than in controls, and an antigen-experienced repertoire with only a slight naive shift after ART was suggested by the network structure. The samples span the years 2004 to 2017, and the ART regimens used at that time may not be as effective as current regimens. Expanded TRB clones identified before ART initiation dominated the repertoire at all time points, although this dominance fluctuated and declined in many PLHIV after ART. Since PBMC availability was limited, sequencing covered only the TCR beta chain, with no alpha chain pairing. Because cell numbers in pre-ART samples were limited, unsorted PBMC were profiled instead of sorted CD4+ and CD8+ T cells.

Sequencing of the TRB variable region was done with the immunoSEQ hsTCRB v3.0 assay at survey level resolution. The target sequencing depth for TRB was about 40,000-55,000 T-cell genomes per sample. An Illumina MiSeq with a v3 150-cycle kit was used to sequence the pooled TRB libraries. In the paper's pipeline: Repertoire analysis was performed in R inside a reproducible Nextflow workflow that covered QC, data transformation and analysis. LymphoSeq2, an R package for exploring AIRR-Seq data, was used to implement custom analyses. Several samples that yielded fewer than 5000 total TRB sequences were excluded, so that fewer than 250 HIV repertoires were analyzed. Among the 180 to 200 retained HIV repertoires, more than 55 were collected before ART initiation and 129 after ART initiation. Repertoires were downsampled to 5000 TRB nucleotide sequences, and summary statistics were averaged over 100 downsampling iterations. TRB sequences were retained for analysis only if CDR3 regions of at least seven amino acids were present. Diversity was assessed using a clonality score derived from Shannon entropy and using the Gini coefficient. In the repertoire networks, any two of the top 5000 CDR3 amino acid sequences were linked whenever the two sequences differed by an edit distance of one. For TRB CDR3 amino acid sequences, antigen specificity groups and MHC restriction were predicted with GLIPH2. To flag known associations with CMV, EBV, HIV or tissue antigens, CDR3 amino acid sequences were compared against VDJdb and McPAS-TCR. Pre-ART, post-ART and control groups were compared with Wilcoxon signed-rank tests and Holm-Bonferroni correction. This is the immuneACCESS table as TCRdb keeps it, with only in-frame sequences that have V and J called. A part of the clones is gone; compared with another copy, unresolved V genes explain less than half, and the rest is unexplained. The V and J calls and the clone size are those of that table, but D and trimming were determined from the DNA. This sample comprises thousands of clones, around 90% of them detected only once. Jointly, the top ten make up 6.1% of the sample.

To be included, a participant needed at least one PBMC sample from before ART initiation plus at least two post-ART samples. All participants with HIV were treated in the United States of America. Before DNA extraction, cryopreserved samples of roughly 1-10 million PBMC were thawed and washed. At the time of the earliest PBMC sample, participants with HIV were aged between about 23 and 54 years. Each participant contributed PBMC samples from 1-4 timepoints before ART initiation and 2-8 timepoints after ART initiation, with a median of 7 samples. For every participant, serial HIV viral load, CD4+ T-cell count, ART history and demographic data were obtained. Genomic DNA was extracted from unsorted PBMC with a Qiagen kit on a QIAcube, with processing performed in batches of 12 samples. The CDR1 and CDR2 encoded by the germline V gene (reference sequence) are SGHNT and YYREEE. The junction carries 19 bases between V and J, which are trimmed by 3 bases and 0 bases respectively. Spanning cysteine to phenylalanine, the CDR3 consists of 18 amino acids. Only CDR3 DNA remains: 54 bases, in frame from the first base.

This TCR came from a woman aged 45-65 years with HIV. The sequenced sample was unsorted PBMCs, obtained 1.3 years after starting antiretroviral therapy. The chain is encoded by TRBV5-4 joined to TRBJ2-1; no D gene is confidently identified. CDR3 loop: CASSYDPSRASSYNEQFF. In nucleotide form, the sequence is TGTGCCAGCAGCTACGACCCTAGTCGAGCCAGCTCCTACAATGAGCAGTTCTTC.